The rows below give T cell receptor beta chains drawn from one sample of a study of shared clonotypes between healthy human individuals. Measured with immunoSEQ multiplex PCR; TCRdb has only the in-frame clones, and not every one. The sample lists around 600,000 clones; 85% to 95% were seen once. Material: naive CD8+ T cells sorted from blood. These receptors were obtained from a woman aged 25 to 39 in good health. The CDR3 runs from the conserved cysteine through the conserved F or W. The D gene is left open where the match is weak.

>TRBJ2-7|-|TRBV27
TGTGCCAGCAGTTCTCCGGGACCTACCTACGAGCAGTACTTC
CASSSPGPTYEQYF
>TRBJ2-1|-|TRBV7-2
TGTGCCAGCAGCTTAGTGGGACCCCGGACCAGTGAGCAGTTCTTC
CASSLVGPRTSEQFF
>TRBJ2-7|-|TRBV2
TGTGCCAGCAAAGAGTACGCGGGAACCCTCTACGAGCAGTACTTC
CASKEYAGTLYEQYF
>TRBJ2-4|-|TRBV11-2
TGTGCCAGCAGCTTAGGTCTTCTGCCGGTTATGAACATTCAGTACTTC
CASSLGLLPVMNIQYF
>TRBJ2-7|-|TRBV11-2
TGTGCCAGCAGCTTACTAGTCTACGAGCAGTACTTC
CASSLLVYEQYF
>TRBJ2-1|TRBD1|TRBV11-2
TGTGCCAGCAGCTTACGGGACAGCAATGAGCAGTTCTTC
CASSLRDSNEQFF
>TRBJ2-3|-|TRBV19
TGTGCCAGCAATCCGGGACTCGACACAGATACGCAGTATTTT
CASNPGLDTDTQYF
>TRBJ2-7|TRBD1|TRBV2
TGTGCCAGCAAGAGGGAAGCCGGGACAGGGGACTACGAGCAGTACTTC
CASKREAGTGDYEQYF
>TRBJ2-1|-|TRBV5-6
TGTGCCAGCAGCTTTCTGTCGTCGGGGGAGTGGGGGTCCTACAATGAGCAGTTCTTC
CASSFLSSGEWGSYNEQFF
>TRBJ2-7|-|TRBV28
TGTGCCAGCAGTCGACGAGTGGGGGAATACGAGCAGTACTTC
CASSRRVGEYEQYF
>TRBJ2-7|TRBD1|TRBV15
TGTGCCACCAGCATCGGGACAGGGGGCTACGAGCAGTACTTC
CATSIGTGGYEQYF
>TRBJ1-5|-|TRBV7-7
TGTGCCAGCAGCTTAGCGCTGGGTACGTCTCCCCAGCATTTT
CASSLALGTSPQHF
>TRBJ2-7|-|TRBV13
TGTGCCAGCAGCTTAGGCCGGGTTATCTACGAGCAGTACTTC
CASSLGRVIYEQYF
>TRBJ2-7|-|TRBV4-1
TGCGCCAGCAGCCAAGGAAAGGGACGCCTGGTGGAGGAGCAGTACTTC
CASSQGKGRLVEEQYF